This entry lists 22 T cell receptor beta chains sequenced from one sample in a study of beta chain features in type 1 diabetes. Study findings and constraints: When Type 1 diabetes patients were examined, their TCRB CDR3s proved moderately but significantly shorter in all four CD4+ subsets.

Antigen specificity for these receptors is unknown. Sequenced material consisted of expressed TCRB transcripts (all of the isolated RNA was reverse transcribed). Generated by immunoSEQ multiplex PCR, the TCRdb table keeps only in-frame clones and is missing some. The sample shows 600,000 or so clones, roughly 12% of them seen only once. The specimen was naive CD4+ T cells from blood. These TCRs come from a man aged 25 to 45 with type 1 diabetes.

This clone was seen more than once but under ten times. The chain uses TRBV7-6 and TRBJ2-5, with 10 bases that match TRBD1. This CDR3 is built from 15 residues. J lost 3 bases, V lost 5 bases, and 6 bases had no gene match. Germline lookup yields CDR1 SGHVS and CDR2 FNYEAQ. In DNA, the CDR3 is TGTGCCAGCAGCCTCCGGGGACAGGGGAAAGAGACCCAGTACTTC. Translation: CASSLRGQGKETQYF.

V is TRBV29-1 and J is TRBJ2-5; a weak D match, TRBD1 (6 bases). This CDR3 region has 12 residues. Per the germline V gene, CDR1 is SQVTM and CDR2 is ANQGSEA. V gave up 7 bases and J gave up 4 bases, with 13 bases separating them. CDR3 sequence (DNA): TGCAGCGCCCATGGGGGCGGAGAGACCCAGTACTTC. Translation: CSAHGGGETQYF.

The table lists this clone with a few counts. V usage is TRBV30 and J usage is TRBJ2-7, with D perhaps matching TRBD1 (5 bases). V lost 5 bases, J lost 4 bases, and 21 bases lay in between. The CDR3 runs 15 residues. Germline V lookup: CDR1 GTSNPN, CDR2 SVGIG (reference sequence). This CDR3 is CAWASKRLTGYEQYF. The CDR3 nucleotides are TGTGCCTGGGCGAGCAAGCGACTCACAGGATACGAGCAGTACTTC.

The table lists this clone with a few counts. The CDR3 sequence is CASSRVTSGDNSPLHF. CDR3 DNA sequence: TGCGCCAGCAGCCGGGTGACCTCTGGGGACAATTCACCCCTCCACTTT. The V and J genes are TRBV4-3 and TRBJ1-6; possible D gene TRBD1, 5 bases. V lost 4 bases and J 7 bases, leaving 17 bases between the germline ends. This CDR3 has 16 residues. From germline, CDR1 is LGHNA and CDR2 YSLEER.

This clone was detected only a few times. J is TRBJ1-5 and V is TRBV29-1; D may be TRBD1 (5 bases). Germline lookup yields CDR1 SQVTM and CDR2 ANQGSEA. V was pared by 6 bases and J by 0 bases, with 12 bases between. The CDR3 has 14 amino acids. DNA for the CDR3: TGCAGCGTAGGGACGAAGTATAGCAATCAGCCCCAGCATTTT. Translated, it gives CSVGTKYSNQPQHF.

The chain uses TRBV6-6 and TRBJ2-7, with D possibly TRBD1 on 7 matching bases. The germline V gene has CDR1 MNHNY and CDR2 SVGAGI (reference sequence). The CDR3 spans 15 residues. Trimming took 6 bases from V and 0 from J, leaving 15 bases between them. Here the CDR3 DNA reads TGTGCCAGCAGGCCCAGCCAGGGGGGCTCCTACGAGCAGTACTTC. This codes for CASRPSQGGSYEQYF.

The rearrangement joins TRBV19 to TRBJ1-6, with D possibly being TRBD1 (6 bases). CDR3 length equals 14 residues. Germline V gene sequence: CDR1 LNHDA, CDR2 SQIVND (reference sequence). V was pared by 1 base and J by 11 bases, with 12 bases between. In DNA, the CDR3 is TGTGCCAGTAGTATAGCCACAGGGACCGCACCCCTCCACTTT. Residues: CASSIATGTAPLHF.

V and J are TRBV2 and TRBJ2-7; TRBD2 is a possible D gene (5 bases). Trimming removed 6 bases from V and 2 bases from J, with 17 bases in between. The germline gives CDR1 SNHLY, CDR2 FYNNEI. The CDR3 extends over 15 amino acids. CDR3 DNA sequence: TGTGCCAGCAGGGATTACAGCGGTCTTGCCTACGAGCAGTACTTC. This gives the protein CASRDYSGLAYEQYF. The entire variable domain, with the rest obtained from reference TRBV2 and TRBJ2-7, is as follows: EPEVTQTPSHQVTQMGQEVILRCVPISNHLYFYWYRQILGQKVEFLVSFYNNEISEKSEIFDDQFSVERPDGSNFTLKIRSTKLEDSAMYFCASRDYSGLAYEQYFGPGTRLTVT.

This clone was seen a single time. V is TRBV10-3 and J is TRBJ1-2; unclear D gene. Trimming took 2 bases from V and 7 from J, leaving 17 bases between them. Looked up from germline, CDR1 is ENHRY and CDR2 is SYGVKD. The CDR3 is made up of 15 amino acids. CDR3 nucleotides: TGTGCCATCAGTGAGAACGAGGGTCCCACCCTTGGCTACACCTTC. Translating it yields CAISENEGPTLGYTF.

Only one count was recorded for this clone. The J gene is TRBJ2-3, the V gene TRBV4-3, with D perhaps TRBD1 (5 bases). Germline loops: CDR1 LGHNA, CDR2 YSLEER. Trimming stripped 1 base from V and 6 bases from J, with 8 bases between. The CDR3 is 13 residues long. CDR3 sequence (DNA): TGCGCCAGCAGCCAAGGGGGCAGCGATACGCAGTATTTT. Translated: CASSQGGSDTQYF.

The V call is TRBV7-7, the J call TRBJ2-1; TRBD2 matches 9 bases. After removal of 2 bases from V and 7 bases from J, the junction contained 6 bases not matched to a gene. There are 15 residues in the CDR3. Per the germline V gene, CDR1 is SSHAT and CDR2 is FNYEAQ (reference sequence). In DNA form, the CDR3 reads TGTGCCAGCAGCTTAATTGCGGGGGGGGTTAATGAGCAGTTCTTC. Translating gives CASSLIAGGVNEQFF.

This clone was seen a few times. This sequence joins TRBV29-1 and TRBJ1-5, with D tentatively TRBD1 (6 bases). The CDR3 length is 14 residues. Germline V gene sequence: CDR1 SQVTM, CDR2 ANQGSEA. The V end was cut by 7 bases, the J end by 4 bases, with 17 bases between. The CDR3 loop reads CSASGGHPNQPQHF. In nucleotides, the CDR3 is TGCAGCGCTTCGGGGGGGCACCCAAATCAGCCCCAGCATTTT.

Only a few counts were recorded for this clone. The chain links TRBV5-4 to TRBJ1-1, with TRBD1 matching over 8 bases. Germline loops: CDR1 SGHNT, CDR2 YYREEE (reference sequence). The V gene end was trimmed by 4 bases and the J gene end by 5 bases; junction bases not matched to a gene: 13. This CDR3 has 16 residues. The CDR3 region is CASSLVPGQARTEAFF. In nucleotides, the CDR3 is TGTGCCAGCAGCCTAGTCCCGGGACAGGCTCGTACTGAAGCTTTCTTT.

The chain employs TRBV9 and TRBJ1-3; weak D call: TRBD1 (6 bases). Germline assignment: CDR1 SGDLS and CDR2 YYNGEE. The CDR3 totals 14 residues. V lost 0 bases to trimming and J lost 14 bases, with 18 bases between them. CDR3 residues: CASSVALELGTLYF. The CDR3 DNA follows: TGTGCCAGCAGCGTAGCCCTGGAACTCGGGACACTATATTTT.

The table lists this clone with a few counts. This chain joins TRBV12-5 and TRBJ2-1; the match to TRBD2 covers 16 bases. Trimming took 5 bases from V and 3 from J; bases not matched to a gene: 7. Germline V gene sequence: CDR1 LGHNT, CDR2 FRNRAP. This CDR3 comprises 18 residues. CDR3 bases: TGTGCTAGTGGTCCGCCCGGGACTAGCGGGGGGGACTACAATGAGCAGTTCTTC. Its protein product is CASGPPGTSGGDYNEQFF.

This chain uses TRBV4-3 with TRBJ1-1; perhaps TRBD1 as D (6 bases). The V and J ends lost 3 bases and 5 bases respectively, with 10 bases between them. Germline CDR1 and CDR2: LGHNA and YSLEER. The CDR3 runs to 13 residues. The CDR3 spells CASSQEQGTEAFF. In DNA form, the CDR3 reads TGCGCCAGCAGCCAGGAACAGGGAACTGAAGCTTTCTTT.

This clone was detected only a few times. The rearrangement uses TRBV7-2 and TRBJ2-1; possible D gene TRBD1, 7 bases. Germline CDR1 and CDR2: SGHTA and FQGNSA. V was pared by 8 bases and J by 4 bases, with 21 bases between. The CDR3 is 16 amino acids. This chain's CDR3 is CASASRRGTAYNEQFF. In nucleotides, the CDR3 is TGTGCCAGCGCTTCGAGGCGCGGGACAGCTTACAATGAGCAGTTCTTC.

This clone was seen a handful of times. The V and J genes are TRBV10-3 and TRBJ2-3; possibly TRBD1 for D (5 bases). Germline CDR1 ENHRY, CDR2 SYGVKD. V lost 4 bases and J lost 2, with 13 bases in between. This CDR3 comprises 15 residues. The CDR3 is CAISALDTSTDTQYF. The CDR3 DNA reads TGTGCCATCAGTGCGTTGGACACCTCCACAGATACGCAGTATTTT.

The chain couples TRBV19 to TRBJ1-5; D perhaps matches TRBD1 (5 bases). Germline lookup yields CDR1 LNHDA and CDR2 SQIVND (reference sequence). The CDR3 spans 14 residues. Between the trimmed V and J ends, which lost 7 bases and 3 bases, there was a span of 13 bases. The CDR3 spells CASMGGMDNQPQHF. The CDR3 region has the DNA TGTGCCAGTATGGGGGGGATGGACAATCAGCCCCAGCATTTT.

In its sample, this clone was seen a few times. One end of the junction is discordant with germline, which a read error may explain. This chain connects TRBV28 to TRBJ2-7; no definite D call. CDR3 length equals 15 residues. The germline gives CDR1 MDHEN, CDR2 SYDVKM. In DNA form, the CDR3 reads TGTGCCAGCGGTTTAACGGGTCGGAGCTCCTACGAGCAGTACTTC. It translates to CASGLTGRSSYEQYF.

Comment on this clone: Other DNA sequences within the sample encode an identical CDR3. The V call is TRBV9, the J call TRBJ1-2, with D unresolved. The CDR3 extends over 13 amino acids. The germline gives CDR1 SGDLS, CDR2 YYNGEE. V was cut by 2 bases and J by 4 bases, with 9 bases left in between. In DNA, the CDR3 is TGTGCCAGCAGCGTCGAGGGAGTCTATGGCTACACCTTC. Its protein product is CASSVEGVYGYTF.

The rearrangement uses TRBV7-8 and TRBJ2-3; 9 bases match TRBD1. The V gene's germline CDR1 is SGHVS and CDR2 FQNEAQ. The length of the CDR3 is 16 residues. The V segment lost 1 base and the J segment 10 bases; nucleotides outside the gene matches: 12. The CDR3 bases are TGTGCCAGCAGCTTAGGCGCCGGGACAGGGACTCTAGCGCAGTATTTT. This sequence encodes CASSLGAGTGTLAQYF.